What follows is one T cell receptor (beta chain) and its context. Its specificity is not known. Amplification used 60 Vbeta primers and 13 Jbeta primers. Repertoires were generated with immunoSEQ multiplex PCR, while TCRdb's copy carries only in-frame clones and drops some. The repertoire holds about 120,000 clones, with approximately 80% as singletons. Though probably carrying unrecorded immune exposures, donors were nominally healthy at sampling. The data were obtained in a study of cytomegalovirus exposure and HLA in healthy donors. Study background: The study's early data release held some 85 million unique TCRs from HLA-typed donors.

The V end was cut by 8 bases, the J end by 3 bases, with 14 bases between. From germline, CDR1 is MNHEY and CDR2 SVGAGI. CDR3 length equals 13 residues. Study findings and constraints: It was 164 TCR beta chains that were listed as cytomegalovirus-associated.

Sequencing was done on a sample of PBMCs. This chain joins TRBV6-5 and TRBJ2-7, with D perhaps TRBD1 (5 bases). This receptor was identified in a male donor in good health and CMV-seropositive. CDR3 DNA: TGTGCCAGCCGGTGGGCAGGGAACTACGAGCAGTACTTC. Protein product: CASRWAGNYEQYF.